Shown below are 32 T cell receptor beta chains from a single sample sequenced in a study of blood T cells in healthy people across ages (dated by TCRdb to about 2015). Libraries were made using 5' RACE. A second PCR of about 6 to 11 cycles was performed with a sample-barcoded 5' primer and a J-beta primer mix. Through fastp at Q25 and MiXCR, TCRdb rebuilt clones from the public reads, retaining in-frame beta chains. Every CDR3 protein is listed once, alongside the most common genes and DNA of its rows. The sample records over 1,500,000 distinct CDR3 sequences, about 39% of which are singletons. The top ten hold roughly 24% of the sample. The specimen was blood. The receptors were sampled from a human donor in good health.

This clonotype was recorded once. The chain couples TRBV7-2 to TRBJ2-4; D possibly corresponds to TRBD2 (6 bases). Germline values: CDR1 SGHTA, CDR2 FQGNSA. The V and J ends lost 5 bases and 2 bases respectively, with 16 bases between them. CDR3 length: 16 amino acids. This chain's CDR3 is CASSLYRGSSKNIQYF. The CDR3 bases are TGTGCCAGCAGCCTATACCGGGGGTCGTCCAAAAACATTCAGTACTTC.

CDR3 nucleotide sequence: TGTGCCAGTACAGGGTCAGCCAACGTCCTGACTTTC. This encodes CASTGSANVLTF. This chain joins TRBV12-3 or TRBV12-4 and TRBJ2-6; tentatively, D is TRBD1 (6 bases). Trimming took 9 bases from V and 7 from J, leaving 10 bases between them. The CDR3 covers 12 residues.

This clonotype was detected a few times. The chain has TRBV13 and TRBJ1-1; TRBD1 matches 9 bases. The CDR3 consists of 16 residues. The V gene's germline CDR1 is PRHDT and CDR2 FYEKMQ (reference sequence). With V trimmed by 5 bases and J by 7 bases, 14 bases remained unmatched. The CDR3: CASSLTLGTGYGEAFF. CDR3 coding DNA: TGTGCCAGCAGCCTCACCCTCGGGACAGGGTATGGTGAAGCTTTCTTT.

This rearrangement joins TRBV5-5 to TRBJ2-7; 9 bases agree with TRBD1. Germline V lookup: CDR1 SGHKS, CDR2 YYEKEE (reference sequence). The CDR3 loop spans 18 amino acids. The trim removed 0 bases at V and 3 bases at J, leaving 13 bases unmatched. In DNA form, the CDR3 reads TGTGCCAGCAGCTTGGAAGATAAAGGGACAGGGAATATCTACGAGCAGTACTTC. Amino acid sequence: CASSLEDKGTGNIYEQYF.

Notes on this clonotype: One end of the junction fails to match germline, which may point to a read error. The chain employs TRBV6-2 or TRBV6-3 and TRBJ1-5, with 8 bases fitting TRBD1. Germline CDR1 MNHEY, CDR2 SVGEGT. This CDR3 has 12 amino acids. For the CDR3, the DNA is TGCGCCAGCCGGGACAGGATAATGCCCCAGCATTTT. This sequence encodes CASRDRIMPQHF.

The J gene is TRBJ2-5, the V gene TRBV7-2; 8 nucleotides match TRBD2. The last part of the DNA fits TRBJ2-7 better; the J call may be wrong. CDR3 length: 15 residues. Germline V gives CDR1 SGHTA, CDR2 FQGNSA. The CDR3 DNA is TGTGCCAGCAGCCATAACGTGGCGGGAGGCTACGAGCAGTACTTC. This codes for CASSHNVAGGYEQYF.

This clonotype was recorded a few times. This rearrangement joins TRBV4-2 to TRBJ2-2, with D perhaps matching TRBD1 or TRBD2 (5 bases each). This CDR3 region has 14 residues. The germline V gene has CDR1 LGHNA and CDR2 YNFKEQ. Between the trimmed V and J ends, which lost 3 bases and 6 bases, there was a span of 11 bases. The CDR3 region has the DNA TGTGCCAGCAGCCAGTTCATGGGGGCCGGGGAGCTGTTTTTT. Encoded protein: CASSQFMGAGELFF.

V is TRBV4-3 and J is TRBJ1-4; no clear D. V was cut by 8 bases and J by 4 bases, with 23 bases left in between. This CDR3 comprises 17 residues. Germline V gives CDR1 LGHNA, CDR2 YSLEER. In DNA form, the CDR3 reads TGCGCCAGCTCCCCAATGGGAAGGAGGAATGATAATGAAAAACTGTTTTTT. Encoded protein: CASSPMGRRNDNEKLFF.

The sample holds a few counts of this clonotype. The V gene is TRBV5-1, the J gene TRBJ2-5, with a weak D call TRBD2 (6 bases). This CDR3 contains 17 residues. V lost 4 bases and J 7 bases, leaving 26 bases between the germline ends. CDR1 is SGHRS and CDR2 is YFSETQ in the germline V gene. The CDR3 sequence: CASSIGGEEGLWRTQYF. Here the CDR3 DNA reads TGCGCCAGCAGCATTGGAGGGGAAGAGGGCCTTTGGAGGACCCAGTACTTC.

The rearrangement links TRBV4-1 to TRBJ1-2, with D unresolved. This CDR3 has 13 residues. Germline V gene lookup returns CDR1 MGHRA and CDR2 YSYEKL. The V and J ends lost 3 bases and 4 bases respectively, with 9 bases between them. The CDR3 bases are TGCGCCAGCAGCCACAAGTCGGGCTATGGCTACACCTTC. This translates into CASSHKSGYGYTF.

This clonotype was picked up a small number of times. V and J are TRBV6-5 and TRBJ1-1; maybe TRBD1 (5 bases). CDR3 length: 13 amino acids. The germline V gene has CDR1 MNHEY and CDR2 SVGAGI. V was clipped by 0 bases and J by 6 bases, with 8 bases between them. CDR3 sequence reads: CASSYSTGAEAFF. The CDR3 nucleotides are TGTGCCAGCAGTTACTCTACAGGAGCTGAAGCTTTCTTT.

This clonotype was recorded a few times. V is TRBV11-2 and J is TRBJ1-1, with a possible D match to TRBD1 (5 bases). The CDR3 runs 14 residues. In germline, CDR1 is SGHAT, CDR2 FQNNGV. Between the trimmed V and J ends, which lost 5 bases and 0 bases, there was a span of 10 bases. The CDR3 DNA reads TGTGCCAGCAGCCTCGAGACAGTGAACACTGAAGCTTTCTTT. Its translation is CASSLETVNTEAFF.

The gene calls are TRBV5-1 and TRBJ2-5; no reliable D call. Germline V gene sequence: CDR1 SGHRS, CDR2 YFSETQ. Trimming took off 0 bases at V and 0 bases at J, with 12 bases between the two ends. The CDR3 consists of 16 residues. CDR3 in amino acids: CASSLGISDHQETQYF. The CDR3 DNA reads TGCGCCAGCAGCTTGGGTATCAGCGACCACCAAGAGACCCAGTACTTC. The variable domain in full, completed from reference TRBV5-1 and TRBJ2-5, reads KAGVTQTPRYLIKTRGQQVTLSCSPISGHRSVSWYQQTPGQGLQFLFEYFSETQRNKGNFPGRFSGRQFSNSRSEMNVSTLELGDSALYLCASSLGISDHQETQYFGPGTRLLVL.

This clonotype was found a few times. V is TRBV6-5 and J is TRBJ1-3; tentatively, D is TRBD1 (5 bases). The V gene's germline CDR1 is MNHEY and CDR2 SVGAGI. The CDR3 is 15 amino acids. The germline V and J ends were trimmed by 5 bases and 0 bases, with 11 bases remaining between them. The CDR3 sequence: CASSAGRLSGNTIYF. The DNA for the CDR3 is TGTGCCAGCAGTGCGGGACGACTCTCTGGAAACACCATATATTTT.

This clonotype was seen a few times. The gene calls are TRBV3-1 and TRBJ2-4, with TRBD1 as a possible D gene (6 bases). Germline CDR1 is LGHDT and CDR2 is YNNKEL (reference sequence). V was shortened by 2 bases and J by 15 bases, with 11 bases between the two germline ends. The CDR3 spans 11 residues. CDR3 nucleotide sequence: TGTGCCAGCAGCCAACGACAGGAAGGGTACTTC. Translated: CASSQRQEGYF.

This clonotype has just a few counts. The chain is built from TRBV7-2 and TRBJ2-3; D ambiguous. Germline loops: CDR1 SGHTA, CDR2 FQGNSA. The CDR3 contains 15 residues. The germline V and J ends were trimmed by 5 bases and 4 bases, with 16 bases remaining between them. The CDR3 DNA follows: TGTGCCAGCAGCCTATCCCTAGTTGGCCCAGATACGCAGTATTTT. This translates into CASSLSLVGPDTQYF. Drawing the rest from reference TRBV7-2 and TRBJ2-3, the complete variable domain is GAGVSQSPSNKVTEKGKDVELRCDPISGHTALYWYRQSLGQGLEFLIYFQGNSAPDKSGLPSDRFSAERTGGSVSTLTIQRTQQEDSAVYLCASSLSLVGPDTQYFGPGTRLTVL.

This clonotype was seen more than once but under ten times. The rearrangement links TRBV2 to TRBJ2-3, with TRBD1 as a possible D gene (6 bases). Germline V lookup: CDR1 SNHLY, CDR2 FYNNEI. The ends were cut back, 6 bases at V and 5 bases at J, with 15 bases in the middle. The CDR3 contains 14 residues. The CDR3: CASRWAGDGDTQYF. The CDR3 DNA sequence: TGTGCCAGCAGGTGGGCAGGGGATGGAGATACGCAGTATTTT.

The chain recombines TRBV24-1 with TRBJ2-3; D may be TRBD1 (6 bases). The CDR3 is 14 residues long. Trimming took 10 bases from V and 4 from J, leaving 17 bases between them. Germline V gives CDR1 KGHDR, CDR2 SFDVKD. The CDR3 loop reads CATQQGWGPDTQYF. The CDR3 bases are TGTGCCACGCAACAGGGCTGGGGTCCAGATACGCAGTATTTT.

The chain joins TRBV4-1 to TRBJ1-5, with 7 bases that match TRBD1. The V segment lost 1 base and the J segment 4 bases; nucleotides outside the gene matches: 4. The CDR3 consists of 15 residues. The V gene's germline CDR1 is MGHRA and CDR2 YSYEKL. The CDR3 DNA reads TGCGCCAGCAGCCAAGGCGGGACAGAGAATCAGCCCCAGCATTTT. Translation gives CASSQGGTENQPQHF.

The rearrangement links TRBV15 to TRBJ2-7; tentatively, D is TRBD1 or TRBD2 (5 bases each). CDR1 LNHNV and CDR2 YYDKDF come from the germline V gene (reference sequence). Trimming removed 2 bases at V and 0 bases at J, with 23 bases between. This CDR3 is built from 19 residues. CDR3 nucleotides: TGTGCCACCAGCAGACCACATGGGTTGGGGACCGGACTCTCCTACGAGCAGTACTTC. Its translation is CATSRPHGLGTGLSYEQYF.

This sequence joins TRBV11-2 and TRBJ2-5, with 7 bases lining up with TRBD2. The germline V gene encodes CDR1 SGHAT and CDR2 FQNNGV. The ends lost 3 bases at V and 4 bases at J; junction bases unmatched: 8. This CDR3 spans 15 amino acids. The CDR3 sequence: CASSFKGWEGETQYF. The CDR3 nucleotides read TGTGCCAGCAGCTTTAAGGGGTGGGAGGGAGAGACCCAGTACTTC.

This clonotype came up once. This chain connects TRBV7-9 to TRBJ1-1, with a tentative D call TRBD1 (5 bases). This CDR3 contains 14 residues. Germline-derived CDR1 and CDR2 are SEHNR and FQNEAQ (reference sequence). Trimming shortened V by 1 base and J by 3 bases, and 9 bases separated the two germline ends. The CDR3: CASSLVSGYTEAFF. The CDR3 coding sequence is TGTGCCAGCAGCTTAGTATCAGGGTACACTGAAGCTTTCTTT.

The chain uses TRBV9 and TRBJ2-7; perhaps TRBD1 as D (6 bases). This CDR3 is 16 amino acids long. Germline-derived CDR1 and CDR2 are SGDLS and YYNGEE. The V end was cut by 4 bases, the J end by 0 bases, with 17 bases between. CDR3 sequence: CASSMKGDGDSYEQYF. CDR3 DNA: TGTGCCAGCAGCATGAAGGGGGACGGCGACTCCTACGAGCAGTACTTC.

This clonotype showed up just a few times. V is TRBV20-1 and J is TRBJ1-1; D is undetermined. This CDR3 has 13 amino acids. V lost 7 bases to trimming and J lost 1 base, with 13 bases between them. CDR1 DFQATT and CDR2 SNEGSKA come from the germline V gene (reference sequence). CDR3 sequence (DNA): TGCAGTGTGAACCGGGGTACGAACACTGAAGCTTTCTTT. Protein: CSVNRGTNTEAFF.

The rearrangement uses TRBV12-3 or TRBV12-4 and TRBJ2-1; 8 bases are a match to TRBD2. This CDR3 has 15 amino acids. V shed 3 bases and J 6 bases; nucleotides not matched to a gene: 7. Here the CDR3 DNA reads TGTGCCAGCAGTTTCAGCGGGGGATTCGGCAATGAGCAGTTCTTC. Its protein product is CASSFSGGFGNEQFF.

The chain couples TRBV7-9 to TRBJ2-7, with 8 bases identical to TRBD2. This CDR3 is 16 amino acids long. Germline V CDR1 and CDR2: SEHNR, FQNEAQ (reference sequence). V gave up 6 bases and J gave up 0 bases; unmatched junction bases: 10. The CDR3 bases are TGTGCCAGCAGGCCAATTACTAGCGGAAGCTCCTACGAGCAGTACTTC. Protein sequence: CASRPITSGSSYEQYF.

The J gene is TRBJ2-6, the V gene TRBV11-3; D unresolved. Per germline, CDR1 SGHNT and CDR2 YENEEA. Trimming shortened V by 6 bases and J by 4 bases, and 19 bases separated the two germline ends. The CDR3 is 17 amino acids. CDR3 nucleotides: TGTGCCAGCAGATCATCAATAACTGGGTCCGGGGCCAACGTCCTGACTTTC. It translates to CASRSSITGSGANVLTF.

The chain links TRBV12-5 to TRBJ2-3; D gene ambiguous. The CDR3 contains 14 residues. Germline CDR1 and CDR2: LGHNT and FRNRAP. Trimming stripped 0 bases from V and 0 bases from J, with 4 bases between. In nucleotides, the CDR3 is TGTGCTAGTGGTTTGGTGGGGAGCACAGATACGCAGTATTTT. Its protein product is CASGLVGSTDTQYF.

The chain joins TRBV7-2 to TRBJ1-2, with 8 bases lining up with TRBD1. Unmatched junction bases numbered 9, after V lost 6 bases and J lost 0 bases. CDR1 SGHTA and CDR2 FQGNSA come from the germline V gene. The CDR3 covers 16 residues. In DNA, the CDR3 is TGTGCCAGCAGTCCTAGCTTGGACAGGGCTAACTATGGCTACACCTTC. This encodes CASSPSLDRANYGYTF.

This clonotype was seen a single time. The chain employs TRBV7-9 and TRBJ2-5; D is undetermined. The DNA end favors TRBJ2-1, so the J call may be wrong. The CDR3 covers 13 residues. In germline, CDR1 is SEHNR, CDR2 FQNEAQ (reference sequence). CDR3 sequence reads: CASSFGRQETQFF. CDR3 sequence (DNA): TGTGCCAGCAGCTTTGGCCGCCAAGAGACCCAGTTCTTC.

V gene TRBV4-3 combines with J gene TRBJ2-3; D may be TRBD2 (7 bases). The V end lost 0 bases, the J end lost 2 bases, and 15 bases lay between the germline ends. The CDR3 has 17 amino acids. Per the germline V gene, CDR1 is LGHNA and CDR2 is YSLEER. CDR3 sequence (DNA): TGCGCCAGCAGCCAAGAGAGGCGGGGGCCCCCCACAGATACGCAGTATTTT. It codes for CASSQERRGPPTDTQYF.

CDR3 in amino acids: CAIRSGTSWETQYF. The DNA of the CDR3 is TGTGCCATCAGGTCCGGGACTAGCTGGGAGACCCAGTACTTC. The J gene is TRBJ2-5, the V gene TRBV10-3; 9 nucleotides match TRBD2. The V gene's germline CDR1 is ENHRY and CDR2 SYGVKD. The trim removed 6 bases at V and 5 bases at J, leaving 7 bases unmatched. This CDR3 contains 14 residues.